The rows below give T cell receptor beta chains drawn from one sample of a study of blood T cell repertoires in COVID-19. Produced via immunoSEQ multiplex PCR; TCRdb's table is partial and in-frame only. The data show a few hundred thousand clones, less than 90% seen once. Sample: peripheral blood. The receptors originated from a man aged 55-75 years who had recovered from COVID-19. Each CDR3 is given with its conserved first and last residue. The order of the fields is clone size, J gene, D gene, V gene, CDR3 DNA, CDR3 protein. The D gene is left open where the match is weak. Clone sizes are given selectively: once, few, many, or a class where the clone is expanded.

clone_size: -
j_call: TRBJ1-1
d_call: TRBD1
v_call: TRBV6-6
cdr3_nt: TGTGCCAGCAGTTCACGGACAGGGGGGAACACTGAAGCTTTCTTT
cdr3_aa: CASSSRTGGNTEAFF

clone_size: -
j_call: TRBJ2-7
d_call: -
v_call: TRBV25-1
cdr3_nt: TGTGCCAGCAGTGGCCCCTGGGCAGACCAGTACTTC
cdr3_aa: CASSGPWADQYF

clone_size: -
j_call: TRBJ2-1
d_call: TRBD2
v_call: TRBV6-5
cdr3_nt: TGTGCCAGCAGTTACTGGGCGGGAGTTGACAATGAGCAGTTCTTC
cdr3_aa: CASSYWAGVDNEQFF

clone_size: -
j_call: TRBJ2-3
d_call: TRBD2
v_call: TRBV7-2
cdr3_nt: TGTGCCAGCAGCCTTAGCGGGGCTAACACAGATACGCAGTATTTT
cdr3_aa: CASSLSGANTDTQYF

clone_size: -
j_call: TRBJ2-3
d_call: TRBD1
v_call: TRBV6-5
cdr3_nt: TGTGCCAGCAGTCCGGACAGGGCAGATACGCAGTATTTT
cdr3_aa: CASSPDRADTQYF

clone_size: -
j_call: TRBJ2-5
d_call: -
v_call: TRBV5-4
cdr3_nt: TGTGCCAGCAGCTTGGGGGGGCGCATGGAGACCCAGTACTTC
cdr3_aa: CASSLGGRMETQYF

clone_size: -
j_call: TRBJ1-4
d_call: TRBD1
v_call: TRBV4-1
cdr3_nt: TGCGCCAGCAGCGCCCTCCCCCAGGGGGCGGCAACTAATGAAAAACTGTTTTTT
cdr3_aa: CASSALPQGAATNEKLFF

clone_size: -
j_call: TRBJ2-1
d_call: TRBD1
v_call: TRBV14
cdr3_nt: TGTGCCAGCAGCCAAATCCGGGACAGAAGTAATGAGCAGTTCTTC
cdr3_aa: CASSQIRDRSNEQFF

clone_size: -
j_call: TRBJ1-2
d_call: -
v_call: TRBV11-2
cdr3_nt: TGTGCCAGCAGCCCTCGAGGGAGCTATGGCTACACCTTC
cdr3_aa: CASSPRGSYGYTF

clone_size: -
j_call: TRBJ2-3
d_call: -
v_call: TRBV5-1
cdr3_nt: TGCGCCAGCAGAGGTGTAGGCGCTAGCAATGGAGATACGCAGTATTTT
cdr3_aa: CASRGVGASNGDTQYF

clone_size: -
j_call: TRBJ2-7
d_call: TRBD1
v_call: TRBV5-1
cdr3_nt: TGCGCCAGCAGCTTAGGTTGGGACAGGGGGCTATACGAGCAGTACTTC
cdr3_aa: CASSLGWDRGLYEQYF

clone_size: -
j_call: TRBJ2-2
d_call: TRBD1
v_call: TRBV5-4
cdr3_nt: TGTGCCAGCAGCTCCCGGACAGGGAGCACCGGGGAGCTGTTTTTT
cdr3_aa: CASSSRTGSTGELFF

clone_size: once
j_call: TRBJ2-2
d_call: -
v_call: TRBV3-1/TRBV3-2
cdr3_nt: TGTGCCAGCAGCCAAGTAAGGGGAATAGGCGGGGAGCTGTTTTTT
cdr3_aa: CASSQVRGIGGELFF

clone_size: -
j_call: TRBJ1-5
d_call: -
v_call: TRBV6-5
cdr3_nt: TGTGCCAGCAGTCCTAACAGGCCTAATCAGCCCCAGCATTTT
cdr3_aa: CASSPNRPNQPQHF

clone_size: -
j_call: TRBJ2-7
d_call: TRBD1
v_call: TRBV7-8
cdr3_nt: TGTGCCAGCAGCTTATCGGACAGGGGGATCTACGAGCAGTACTTC
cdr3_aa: CASSLSDRGIYEQYF

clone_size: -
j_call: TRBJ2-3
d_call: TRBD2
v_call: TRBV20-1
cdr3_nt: TGCAGTGCTAGTCCTAGCGGGGGTTACACAGATACGCAGTATTTT
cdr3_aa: CSASPSGGYTDTQYF

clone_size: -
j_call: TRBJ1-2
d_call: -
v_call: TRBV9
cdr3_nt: TGTGCCAGCAGCACCCGGCCCCTCGGCGGTAATAACTATGGCTACACCTTC
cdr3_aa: CASSTRPLGGNNYGYTF

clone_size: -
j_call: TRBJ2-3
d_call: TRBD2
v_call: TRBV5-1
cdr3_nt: TGCGCCAGCAGCTTTAGCGGGGGCGGCACAGATACGCAGTATTTT
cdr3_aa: CASSFSGGGTDTQYF

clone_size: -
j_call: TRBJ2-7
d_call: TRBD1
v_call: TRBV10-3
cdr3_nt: TGTGCCATCAGTAGGACAGGGGTCTCCTACGAGCAGTACTTC
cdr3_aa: CAISRTGVSYEQYF

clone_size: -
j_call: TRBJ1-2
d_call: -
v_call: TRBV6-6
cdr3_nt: TGTGCCAGCAGAGATTTAGCAGGGGTCTCCAGCTACACCTTC
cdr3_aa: CASRDLAGVSSYTF

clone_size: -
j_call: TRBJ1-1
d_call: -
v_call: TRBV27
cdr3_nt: TGTGCCAGCAGTTTACAACAGGGAGGGGGTAACACTGAAGCTTTCTTT
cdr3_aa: CASSLQQGGGNTEAFF

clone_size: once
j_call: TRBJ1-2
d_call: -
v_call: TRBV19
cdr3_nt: TGTGCCAGTAGCACCCTCGGAGGGGCTTCGGGCTACACCTTC
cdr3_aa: CASSTLGGASGYTF

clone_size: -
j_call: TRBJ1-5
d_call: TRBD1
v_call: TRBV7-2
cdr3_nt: TGTGCCAGCAGCTTAGGCGGGACAGGGTTCGAACAGCCCCAGCATTTT
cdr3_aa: CASSLGGTGFEQPQHF

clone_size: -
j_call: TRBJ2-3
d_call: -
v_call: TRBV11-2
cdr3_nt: TGTGCCAGCAGCTTAGAAGGGGGGGGTGCAGATACGCAGTATTTT
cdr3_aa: CASSLEGGGADTQYF

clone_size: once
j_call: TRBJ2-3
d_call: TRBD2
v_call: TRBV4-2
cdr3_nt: TGTGCCAGCAGCCAGGAAGCGGGGGGGCTGCAAGATACGCAGTATTTT
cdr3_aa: CASSQEAGGLQDTQYF

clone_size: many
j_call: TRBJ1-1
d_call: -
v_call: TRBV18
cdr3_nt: TGTGCCAGCCAGGGAAACACTGAAGCTTTCTTT
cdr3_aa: CASQGNTEAFF

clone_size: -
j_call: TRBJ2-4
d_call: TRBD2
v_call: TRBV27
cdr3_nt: TGTGCCAGCAGTTTTGGACTAGCGGGAGGGCTAGCCAAAAACATTCAGTACTTC
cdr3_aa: CASSFGLAGGLAKNIQYF